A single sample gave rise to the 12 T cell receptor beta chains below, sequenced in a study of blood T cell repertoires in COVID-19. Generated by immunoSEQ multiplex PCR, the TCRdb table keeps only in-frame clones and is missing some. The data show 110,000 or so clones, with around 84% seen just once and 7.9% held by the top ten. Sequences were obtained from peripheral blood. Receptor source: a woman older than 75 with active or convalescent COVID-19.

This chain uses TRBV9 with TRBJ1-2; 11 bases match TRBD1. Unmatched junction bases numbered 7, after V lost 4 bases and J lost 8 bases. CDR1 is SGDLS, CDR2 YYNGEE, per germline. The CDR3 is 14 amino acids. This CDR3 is CASSTGTGGLGYTF. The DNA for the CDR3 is TGTGCCAGCAGCACAGGGACAGGGGGTTTAGGCTACACCTTC. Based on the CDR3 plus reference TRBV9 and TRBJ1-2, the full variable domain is DSGVTQTPKHLITATGQRVTLRCSPRSGDLSVYWYQQSLDQGLQFLIQYYNGEERAKGNILERFSAQQFPDLHSELNLSSLELGDSALYFCASSTGTGGLGYTFGSGTRLTVV.

The CDR3 DNA sequence: TGTGCCAGTAGTTTATCAGGTTACACAGCAAGAAATGAAAAACTGTTTTTT. Protein sequence: CASSLSGYTARNEKLFF. This rearrangement joins TRBV19 to TRBJ1-4, with D unclear. V lost 5 bases and J lost 5, with 21 bases in between. The CDR3 length is 17 residues. Germline CDR1 reads LNHDA; CDR2 reads SQIVND (reference sequence).

CDR3 region: CASSPQTPGNEQYF. The CDR3 DNA reads TGTGCCAGCAGTCCCCAGACCCCAGGGAACGAGCAGTACTTC. This chain uses TRBV27 with TRBJ2-7, with D possibly being TRBD1 (5 bases). The CDR3 length is 14 residues. Trimming stripped 5 bases from V and 5 bases from J, with 16 bases between. The germline gives CDR1 MNHEY, CDR2 SMNVEV (reference sequence).

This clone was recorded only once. The DNA for the CDR3 is TGTGCCTGGAGTGACAGGGGCAAAGGGGGCTATGGCTACACCTTC. Protein product: CAWSDRGKGGYGYTF. The chain links TRBV30 to TRBJ1-2, with 7 bases lining up with TRBD1. This CDR3 spans 15 amino acids. Germline CDR1 GTSNPN, CDR2 SVGIG (reference sequence). The V segment lost 1 base and the J segment 4 bases; nucleotides outside the gene matches: 9.

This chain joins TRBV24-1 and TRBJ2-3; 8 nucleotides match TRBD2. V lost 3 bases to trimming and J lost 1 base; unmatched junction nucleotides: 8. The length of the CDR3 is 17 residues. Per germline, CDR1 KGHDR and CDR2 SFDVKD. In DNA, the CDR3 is TGTGCCACCAGTGATACCCCCCTGCGGGAGGGCACAGATACGCAGTATTTT. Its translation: CATSDTPLREGTDTQYF.

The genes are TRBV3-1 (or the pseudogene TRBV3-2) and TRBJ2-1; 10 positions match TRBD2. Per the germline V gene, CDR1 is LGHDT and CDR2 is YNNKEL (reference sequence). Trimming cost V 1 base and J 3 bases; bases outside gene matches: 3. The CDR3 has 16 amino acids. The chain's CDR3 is CASSQVLAGNYNEQFF. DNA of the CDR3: TGTGCCAGCAGCCAAGTACTAGCGGGAAACTACAATGAGCAGTTCTTC.

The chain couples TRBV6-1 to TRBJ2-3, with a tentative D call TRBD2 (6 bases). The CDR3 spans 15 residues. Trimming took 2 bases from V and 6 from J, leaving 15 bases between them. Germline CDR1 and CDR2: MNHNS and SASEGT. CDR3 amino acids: CASSERTAGRDTQYF. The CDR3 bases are TGTGCCAGCAGTGAAAGAACTGCGGGGCGGGATACGCAGTATTTT.

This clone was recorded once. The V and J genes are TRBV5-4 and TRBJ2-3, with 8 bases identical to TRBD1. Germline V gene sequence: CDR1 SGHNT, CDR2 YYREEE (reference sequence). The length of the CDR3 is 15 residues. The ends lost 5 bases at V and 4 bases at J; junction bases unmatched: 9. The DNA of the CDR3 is TGTGCCAGCAGTTCAGGGGGCGCGAGGGCAGATACGCAGTATTTT. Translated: CASSSGGARADTQYF.

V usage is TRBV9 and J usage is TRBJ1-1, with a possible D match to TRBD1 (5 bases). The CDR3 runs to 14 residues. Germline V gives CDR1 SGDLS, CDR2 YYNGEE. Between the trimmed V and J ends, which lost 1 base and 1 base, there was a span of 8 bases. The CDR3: CASSVSGQNTEAFF. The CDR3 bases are TGTGCCAGCAGCGTAAGTGGACAGAACACTGAAGCTTTCTTT.

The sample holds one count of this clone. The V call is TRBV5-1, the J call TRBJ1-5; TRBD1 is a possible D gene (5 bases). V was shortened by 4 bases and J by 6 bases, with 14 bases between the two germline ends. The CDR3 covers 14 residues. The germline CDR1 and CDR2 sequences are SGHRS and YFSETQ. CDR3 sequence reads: CASSGGIQGQPQHF. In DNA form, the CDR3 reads TGCGCCAGCAGCGGCGGTATCCAGGGTCAGCCCCAGCATTTT.

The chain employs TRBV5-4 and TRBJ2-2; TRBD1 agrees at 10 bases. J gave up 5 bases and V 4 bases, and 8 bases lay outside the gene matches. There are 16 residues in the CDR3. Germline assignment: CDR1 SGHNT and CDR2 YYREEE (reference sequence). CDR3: CASSTPPGQGTGELFF. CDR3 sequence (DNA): TGTGCCAGCAGCACCCCGCCGGGACAGGGGACCGGGGAGCTGTTTTTT. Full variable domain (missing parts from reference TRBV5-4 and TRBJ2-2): ETGVTQSPTHLIKTRGQQVTLRCSSQSGHNTVSWYQQALGQGPQFIFQYYREEENGRGNFPPRFSGLQFPNYSSELNVNALELDDSALYLCASSTPPGQGTGELFFGEGSRLTVL.

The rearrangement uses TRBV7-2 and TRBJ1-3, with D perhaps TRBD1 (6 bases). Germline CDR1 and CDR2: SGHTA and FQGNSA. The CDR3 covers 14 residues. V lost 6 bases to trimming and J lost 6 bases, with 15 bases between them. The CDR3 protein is CASSRVTGKNTIYF. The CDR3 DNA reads TGTGCCAGCAGTAGGGTAACAGGGAAAAACACCATATATTTT.